This T cell receptor beta chain came from a study of blood T cell repertoires in COVID-19. Germline lookup yields CDR1 SGHVS and CDR2 FNYEAQ. The CDR3 covers 17 residues. The V gene end was trimmed by 1 base and the J gene end by 0 bases; junction bases not matched to a gene: 6. The data were produced by immunoSEQ multiplex PCR, yet TCRdb's version contains in-frame clones alone and is incomplete. The table has 60,000 to 90,000 clones, 70% to 90% seen once; the top ten hold approximately 11%. The receptor comes from a man aged 60 to 75 with COVID-19, enrolled during active disease. The chain is built from TRBV7-6 and TRBJ2-1, with 7 bases identical to TRBD2. Material for sequencing was peripheral blood. The DNA for the CDR3 is TGTGCCAGCAGCTTAGTCCCTAGCGGAAGCTCCTACAATGAGCAGTTCTTC. Translation gives CASSLVPSGSSYNEQFF.